This is a list of T cell receptor beta chains from one sample in a study of blood T cells in healthy people across ages. TCRdb recomputed calls from the 5' RACE reads with MiXCR, one row per CDR3 protein. The sample has 850,000 to 1,000,000 distinct CDR3 sequences, about 44% seen once. The sequenced material came from blood. These receptors were taken from a man younger than 45 in good health. CDR3s include the opening cysteine and the closing phenylalanine or tryptophan. A D gene is named only where the DNA matches it firmly. Clone size, where shown, is once, few, many, or a class for clones that have expanded.

J gene	D gene	clone size	V gene	CDR3 protein	CDR3 DNA
TRBJ2-7	TRBD1	-	TRBV6-2/TRBV6-3	CASSYMDRVTYEQYF	TGTGCCAGCAGTTACATGGACAGGGTCACCTACGAGCAGTACTTC
TRBJ2-5	TRBD1	-	TRBV20-1	CSALPGDRKQETQYF	TGCAGTGCCCTCCCCGGGGACAGGAAACAAGAGACCCAGTACTTC
TRBJ2-2	-	once	TRBV5-6	CSSSFSANTGELFF	TGTTCCAGCAGCTTTTCTGCGAACACCGGGGAGCTGTTTTTT
TRBJ2-3	-	once	TRBV7-9	CASSIWEFTDTQYF	TGTGCCAGCAGCATTTGGGAATTCACAGATACGCAGTATTTT
TRBJ1-1	-	-	TRBV5-4	CASSQGRITNTEAFF	TGTGCCAGCAGCCAGGGGAGAATTACGAACACTGAAGCTTTCTTT
TRBJ2-1	-	-	TRBV6-2/TRBV6-3	CAIEGQGGYNEQFF	TGTGCCATCGAGGGGCAGGGAGGCTACAATGAGCAGTTCTTC
TRBJ2-3	TRBD2	few	TRBV7-3	CASSSGTSLADTQYF	TGTGCCAGCAGCTCGGGGACTAGCTTGGCAGATACGCAGTATTTT
TRBJ2-7	TRBD2	few	TRBV24-1	CATSDLPGREQYF	TGTGCCACCAGTGATTTGCCCGGGAGGGAGCAGTACTTC
TRBJ2-5	-	-	TRBV3-1	CASSQVGHERYF	TGTGCCAGCAGCCAAGTGGGCCACGAGCGGTACTTC
TRBJ2-1	-	-	TRBV20-1	CSALSRDNYNEQFF	TGCAGTGCTCTTTCCCGGGACAACTACAATGAGCAGTTCTTC
TRBJ2-7	-	few	TRBV4-2	CASSQDNTLEQYF	TGTGCCAGCAGCCAAGATAACACCCTCGAGCAGTACTTC
TRBJ2-1	-	-	TRBV9	CASSALPVSSYNEQFF	TGTGCCAGCAGCGCACTACCCGTAAGCTCCTACAATGAGCAGTTCTTC
TRBJ2-5	-	-	TRBV9	CASSVISGNQETQYF	TGTGCCAGCAGCGTCATTTCAGGGAACCAAGAGACCCAGTACTTC
TRBJ2-1	-	-	TRBV12-3/TRBV12-4	CASSLWTNEQFF	TGTGCCAGCAGTTTATGGACCAATGAGCAGTTCTTC
TRBJ1-2	-	-	TRBV7-9	CASSYRDTENYGYTF	TGTGCCAGCAGCTACCGGGACACCGAGAACTATGGCTACACCTTC
TRBJ1-3	TRBD1	-	TRBV7-8	CASSSYRGDGNTIYF	TGTGCCAGCAGCTCCTACAGGGGGGATGGAAACACCATATATTTT
TRBJ2-2	TRBD1	-	TRBV20-1	CSAHSLDRGANTGELFF	TGCAGTGCTCATTCGTTGGACAGGGGGGCGAACACCGGGGAGCTGTTTTTT
TRBJ2-6	-	few	TRBV7-2	CASSFRQSSSGANVLTF	TGTGCCAGCAGCTTTAGACAGAGCAGCTCTGGGGCCAACGTCCTGACTTTC
TRBJ2-5	TRBD1	few	TRBV7-9	CASNNQQGAQETQYF	TGTGCCAGCAACAACCAACAGGGGGCTCAAGAGACCCAGTACTTC
TRBJ2-3	-	-	TRBV12-3/TRBV12-4	CATRPGASTDTQYF	TGTGCCACAAGACCGGGGGCTAGCACAGATACGCAGTATTTT
TRBJ2-1	-	-	TRBV6-1	CASRPTGGGAGYEQFF	TGTGCCAGCAGGCCCACTGGTGGGGGGGCAGGCTATGAGCAGTTCTTC
TRBJ2-1	TRBD2	once	TRBV27	CASGLAGAIYNEQFF	TGTGCCAGCGGATTAGCGGGGGCCATCTACAATGAGCAGTTCTTC
TRBJ2-7	-	-	TRBV6-1	CASSAEGLQGSHEQYF	TGTGCCAGCAGTGCCGAGGGCCTACAGGGATCCCACGAGCAGTACTTC
TRBJ2-3	-	many	TRBV6-1	CASSPRADTQYF	TGTGCCAGCAGCCCCCGGGCAGATACGCAGTATTTT
TRBJ1-2	-	-	TRBV6-5	CASSQLWAALFYGYTF	TGTGCCAGCAGTCAATTATGGGCAGCGCTATTCTATGGCTACACCTTC